This TCR beta chain was identified in a study of preoperative IRX-2 immunotherapy in early breast cancer. Profiled with immunoSEQ multiplex PCR; TCRdb holds only in-frame clones, not every one. The sample holds approximately 11,000 clones, around 85% seen once. The CDR3 covers 15 residues. In germline, CDR1 is MNHGY, CDR2 SAAAGT. Trimming shortened V by 2 bases and J by 3 bases, and 14 bases separated the two germline ends. Specified treatment: preoperative locoregional IRX-2 cytokine immunotherapy. Samples came from a phase Ib trial of preoperative locoregional IRX-2 cytokine immunotherapy. The TCR sequence derives from a human donor with breast cancer. The V call is TRBV6-8, the J call TRBJ2-7; the D is unclear. Sequenced here: lymph node tissue, sampled before IRX-2 immunotherapy. Here the CDR3 reads CASSYRDKAIYEQYF. The CDR3 region has the DNA TGTGCCAGCAGTTACAGGGATAAGGCAATCTACGAGCAGTACTTC.